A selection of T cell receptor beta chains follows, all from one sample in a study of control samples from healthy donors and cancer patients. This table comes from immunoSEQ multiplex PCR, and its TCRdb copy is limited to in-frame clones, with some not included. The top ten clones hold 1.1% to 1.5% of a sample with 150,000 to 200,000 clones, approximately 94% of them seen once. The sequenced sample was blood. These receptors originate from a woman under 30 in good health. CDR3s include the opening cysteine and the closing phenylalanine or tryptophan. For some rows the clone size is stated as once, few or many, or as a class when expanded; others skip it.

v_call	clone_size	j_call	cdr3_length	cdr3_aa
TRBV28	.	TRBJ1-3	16	CASSGGGQDSGNTIYF
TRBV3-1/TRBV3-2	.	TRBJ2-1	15	CASSRREGWYNEQFF
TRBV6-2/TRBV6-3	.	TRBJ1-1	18	CASSYSGMREKMATEAFF
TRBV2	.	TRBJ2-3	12	CASSGTGDTQYF
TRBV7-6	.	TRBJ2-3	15	CASSLKFSNTDTQYF
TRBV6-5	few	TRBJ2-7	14	CASLKGAPAEEQYF
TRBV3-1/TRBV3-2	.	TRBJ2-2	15	CASSQRGRNTGELFF
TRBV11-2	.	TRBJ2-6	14	CASSLWPRANVLTF
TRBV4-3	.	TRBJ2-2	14	CASSQVVNTGELFF
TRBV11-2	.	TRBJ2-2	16	CASQAPRLAPPGELFF
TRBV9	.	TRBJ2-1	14	CASTYSGGDNEQFF
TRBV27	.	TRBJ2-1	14	CASSLFGPYNEQFF
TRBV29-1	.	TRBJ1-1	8	CSVAEAFF
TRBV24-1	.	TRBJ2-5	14	CATSDVDTQETQYF
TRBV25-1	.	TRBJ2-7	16	CASSVLGDGLSYEQYF
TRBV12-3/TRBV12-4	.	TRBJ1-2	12	CASSSAPGGYTF
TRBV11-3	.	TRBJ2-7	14	CASSSSGSPYEQYF
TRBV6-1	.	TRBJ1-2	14	CASSEGVARYGYTF
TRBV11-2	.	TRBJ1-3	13	CASSLSSGNTIYF
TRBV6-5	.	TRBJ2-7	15	CASSYSHHSTYEQYF
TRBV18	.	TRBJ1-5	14	CASSPAPSNQPQHF
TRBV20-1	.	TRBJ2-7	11	CSATGGAEQYF
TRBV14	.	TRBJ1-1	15	CASSRALGGGTEAFF